The sequence of this TCR beta chain was determined in a study of beta chain features in type 1 diabetes. Study details: The patients were much like the healthy donors in age, gender and cell yields. Across the samples, roughly 98 million sorted cells were examined in total.

The CDR3 has 14 residues. Trimming stripped 0 bases from V and 2 bases from J, with 7 bases between. Germline CDR1 is SEHNR and CDR2 is FQNEAQ (reference sequence). The investigators reverse transcribed all of the isolated RNA, so they sequenced expressed TCRB transcripts. Produced via immunoSEQ multiplex PCR; TCRdb's table is partial and in-frame only. The data hold fewer than 350,000 clones, with about 15% observed a single time. Study-level findings and limits: The similarity of naive, central memory and Treg TCRB repertoires appeared greater among patients than among healthy donors. Among patients with Type 1 diabetes, TCRB CDR3s were moderately but significantly shorter in every one of the four CD4+ subsets. Type 1 diabetes patients had fewer VDJ junction insertions and more deletions.

Details on this clone: Its antigen is unidentified.

The J gene is TRBJ1-2, the V gene TRBV7-9, with no clear D. The sequence was obtained from a man aged 18 to 35 with type 1 diabetes. The source material was naive CD4+ T cells from blood. The CDR3, as DNA: TGTGCCAGCAGCTTAGCGACTGACAACTATGGCTACACCTTC. This sequence encodes CASSLATDNYGYTF.